This is a list of T cell receptor beta chains from one sample in a study of blood T cells in healthy people across ages. TCRdb fed the 5' RACE reads into MiXCR, producing one record per CDR3 protein. The sample has about 800,000 distinct CDR3 sequences; 20% to 25% are singletons. These same data were also listed under a study on T cells of mothers and their children.

Sequencing was done on a sample of blood. The receptors originated from a boy between 10 and 17 years old in good health. CDR3s include the opening cysteine and the closing phenylalanine or tryptophan. Fields, in order: V gene, J gene, D gene, clone size, CDR3 DNA, CDR3 protein. The D gene is left open where the match is weak. The size of a clone is reported for some rows only, either as once, few or many, or as a class for expanded clones.

TRBV30,TRBJ2-4,.,.,TGTGCCTGGAGTAAAGGGTCAGTCAAAAACATTCAGTACTTC,CAWSKGSVKNIQYF
TRBV28,TRBJ1-2,.,.,TGTGCCAGCACTCGCGGGGTAGGCTACACCTTC,CASTRGVGYTF
TRBV29-1,TRBJ2-1,TRBD2,.,TGCAGCCCCCAGCTAGCGGGAGGACCCACGGACAATGAGCAGTTCTTC,CSPQLAGGPTDNEQFF
TRBV27,TRBJ2-5,TRBD2,.,TGTGCCAGCAGTCCTCAAGCGGGAGGGCCAGAGACCCAGTACTTC,CASSPQAGGPETQYF
TRBV18,TRBJ1-1,.,few,TGTGCCAGCTCACGAGAAGAAGACAGGCTGGCTTTCTTT,CASSREEDRLAFF
TRBV5-1,TRBJ2-1,TRBD2,once,TGCGCCAGCAGCCTTCCGGGACTAGCTTCTTACAATGAGCAGTTCTTC,CASSLPGLASYNEQFF
TRBV2,TRBJ2-4,.,few,TGTGCCAGCGGTGAGCCTAGTAGGGAAAACATTCAGTACTTC,CASGEPSRENIQYF
TRBV10-3,TRBJ2-5,.,.,TGTGCCATCAGTCCTAGGGGTGGCGAGACCCAGTACTTC,CAISPRGGETQYF
TRBV5-6,TRBJ2-1,TRBD1,.,TGTGCCAGCAGCTTGGCTGGACAGGGGGCTCGCGAGCAGTTCTTC,CASSLAGQGAREQFF
TRBV19,TRBJ2-1,TRBD2,.,TGTGCCAGTACTAGCGGGAGCTACAATGAGCAGTTCTTC,CASTSGSYNEQFF
TRBV6-2/TRBV6-3,TRBJ2-1,TRBD2,.,TGTGCCAGCAGGCAGACTAGCGGCCGAACCTACAATGAGCAGTTCTTC,CASRQTSGRTYNEQFF
TRBV20-1,TRBJ1-4,TRBD1,few,TGCAGTGCTAGGCCGGGGACAGGGCCGGAAAAACTGTTTTTT,CSARPGTGPEKLFF
TRBV27,TRBJ2-1,.,.,TGTGCCAGCAGTTTACCAGGGTGGTCCTACAATGAGCAGTTCTTC,CASSLPGWSYNEQFF
TRBV5-1,TRBJ2-3,TRBD2,.,TGCGCCAGCAGCCCCGGACCAGCGGGGGTTAGCACAGATACGCAGTGTTTT,CASSPGPAGVSTDTQCF
TRBV7-2,TRBJ2-5,.,.,TGTGCCAGCAGCTTATCCCTTGTCCAAGAGACCCAGTACTTC,CASSLSLVQETQYF
TRBV20-1,TRBJ2-1,TRBD2,few,TGCAGTGCTAGAACCACTAGCGGGAGCTGGGGTGAGCAGTTCTTC,CSARTTSGSWGEQFF
TRBV5-1,TRBJ2-2,.,.,TGCGCCAGCAGCTTGGATCCAGCGAACACCGAGGAGCTGTTTTTT,CASSLDPANTEELFF
TRBV20-1,TRBJ2-7,.,few,TGCAGTGCTAGAGATGGTGGCAGCTTCTCCTACGAGCAGTACTTC,CSARDGGSFSYEQYF
TRBV29-1,TRBJ2-2,TRBD2,.,TGCAGCGTTGCTAGCGGGGAGATAAACACCGGGGAGCTGTTTTTT,CSVASGEINTGELFF
TRBV29-1,TRBJ2-1,.,few,TGCAGCGTTGTAGCCTACAATGAGCAGTTCTTC,CSVVAYNEQFF
TRBV5-1,TRBJ2-2,TRBD1,.,TGCGCCAGCAGCATGACAGGGGCTGACGGGGAGCTGTTTTTT,CASSMTGADGELFF
TRBV7-9,TRBJ2-2,.,.,TGTGCCAGCAGCGCCGATGACACCGGGGAGCTGTTTTTT,CASSADDTGELFF
TRBV7-3,TRBJ2-5,.,few,TGTGCCAGCAGCTTAAGTAGCGTTACGAAGGAGACCCAGTACTTC,CASSLSSVTKETQYF
TRBV5-1,TRBJ2-5,TRBD1,few,TGCGCCAGCAGCTTTGCTGGCCAGGGGGCAGAGACCCAGTACTTC,CASSFAGQGAETQYF
TRBV3-1,TRBJ2-1,TRBD2,.,TGTGCCAGCAGCCAAGTGTCCTGGCGGGAGGGCCCCGATGAGCAGTTCTTC,CASSQVSWREGPDEQFF
TRBV28,TRBJ2-2,.,.,TGTGCCAGCAGTTTTTACTCGACAGGCACCGGGGAGCTGTTTTTT,CASSFYSTGTGELFF
TRBV7-9,TRBJ2-5,.,.,TGTGCCAGCAGCGATGGGGGTCGGGTGGAGACCCAGTACTTC,CASSDGGRVETQYF
TRBV12-3/TRBV12-4,TRBJ2-5,TRBD1,many,TGTGCCAGCAGCTGGGACAGGGGAGAGACCCAGTACTTC,CASSWDRGETQYF
TRBV3-1,TRBJ2-3,.,.,TGTGCCAGCAGCCAAATACAGGGCAGGGCTAGCACAGATACGCAGTATTTT,CASSQIQGRASTDTQYF
TRBV3-1,TRBJ2-7,TRBD1,few,TGTGCCAGCAGCCATACATGGGGCAGGGGGCCGTTCTACGAGCAGTACTTC,CASSHTWGRGPFYEQYF
TRBV5-1,TRBJ2-5,.,many,TGCGCCAGCAGCCTCAGGGCCCAAGAGACCCAGTACTTC,CASSLRAQETQYF
TRBV29-1,TRBJ1-2,.,few,TGCAGCGTTGGCAGGGAATATGGCTACACCTTC,CSVGREYGYTF
TRBV28,TRBJ2-7,TRBD2,.,TGTGCCAGCACCGCCGGACTAGCGGGAGGCGGTACCTACGAGCAGTACTTC,CASTAGLAGGGTYEQYF
TRBV12-3/TRBV12-4,TRBJ2-1,TRBD1,.,TGTGCCAGCAGTTTAGCGATCGGCGACAGGGGTTCTGGCAATGAGCAGTTCTTC,CASSLAIGDRGSGNEQFF
TRBV27,TRBJ2-3,.,few,TGTGCCAGCAGTAGTAACCGGGACGCGCGGGTAGATACGCAGTATTTT,CASSSNRDARVDTQYF
TRBV15,TRBJ2-1,.,.,TGTGCCACCAGCAGAGGAGGCTCGGACAATGAGCAGTTCTTC,CATSRGGSDNEQFF
TRBV5-5,TRBJ2-7,.,.,TGTGCCAGCAGCTTGTTCGGATTGACCTACGAGCAGTACTTC,CASSLFGLTYEQYF
TRBV6-5,TRBJ2-7,TRBD2,few,TGTGCCAGCAGAACACTAGCGGAAAGCTCCTACGAGCAGTACTTC,CASRTLAESSYEQYF
TRBV20-1,TRBJ2-7,.,.,TGCAGTGCTCAACCGGGAAACTACGAGCAGTACTTC,CSAQPGNYEQYF
TRBV12-3/TRBV12-4,TRBJ2-5,.,.,TGTGCCTGCATTGCGGGTCCGGCGGGGCGAGGTCAAGAGACCCAGTACTTC,CACIAGPAGRGQETQYF
TRBV4-1,TRBJ2-3,TRBD2,.,TGCGCCAGCAGCCCAGGGGATCGCGGGAGGTCAGATACGCAGTATTTT,CASSPGDRGRSDTQYF
TRBV6-1,TRBJ1-4,.,.,TGTGCCGCCTTGGCCCAAGGACTCGAGCAAAAACTGTTTTTT,CAALAQGLEQKLFF